This T cell receptor beta chain was recorded in a study of blood T cells in healthy people across ages. The length of the CDR3 is 15 residues. The germline gives CDR1 SQVTM, CDR2 ANQGSEA. J gave up 1 base and V 5 bases, and 6 bases lay outside the gene matches. Primed by a sample-barcoded 5' primer and a J-beta primer mix, a second PCR proceeded for roughly 6 to 12 cycles. Carrying 12 random nucleotides, a template-switch adaptor labeled each individual cDNA molecule. Each single sample gave us at least 2.5 million CDR3-containing paired-end reads. TCRdb redid the calling of the 5' RACE reads with MiXCR, one entry per CDR3 protein. The sample has under 850,000 distinct CDR3 sequences, roughly 34% seen once; the top ten hold around 13%. This clonotype was seen ten or more times.

The genes are TRBV29-1 and TRBJ2-3; 10 bases align to TRBD1. This clonotype originated in a man between 18 and 35 years old in good health. Sequencing was performed on blood. Written as DNA, the CDR3 is TGCAGCGTTATTACAGGGACAGGGGGCACAGATACGCAGTATTTT. This sequence encodes CSVITGTGGTDTQYF.